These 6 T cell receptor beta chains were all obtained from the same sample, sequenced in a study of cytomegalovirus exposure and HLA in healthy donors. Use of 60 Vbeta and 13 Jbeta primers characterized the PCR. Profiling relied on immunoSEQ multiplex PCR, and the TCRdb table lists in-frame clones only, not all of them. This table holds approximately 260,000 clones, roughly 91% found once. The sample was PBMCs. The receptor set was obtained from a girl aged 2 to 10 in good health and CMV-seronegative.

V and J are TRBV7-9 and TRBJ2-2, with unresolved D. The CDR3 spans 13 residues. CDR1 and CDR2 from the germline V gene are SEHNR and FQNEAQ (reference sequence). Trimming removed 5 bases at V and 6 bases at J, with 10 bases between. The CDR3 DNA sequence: TGTGCCAGCAGCAACGACAATCCCGGGGAGCTGTTTTTT. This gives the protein CASSNDNPGELFF.

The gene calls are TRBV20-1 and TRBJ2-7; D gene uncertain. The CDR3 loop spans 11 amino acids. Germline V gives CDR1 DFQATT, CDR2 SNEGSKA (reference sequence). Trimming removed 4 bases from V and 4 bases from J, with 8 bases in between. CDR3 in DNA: TGCAGTGCTAAACAAATTTACGAGCAGTACTTC. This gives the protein CSAKQIYEQYF.

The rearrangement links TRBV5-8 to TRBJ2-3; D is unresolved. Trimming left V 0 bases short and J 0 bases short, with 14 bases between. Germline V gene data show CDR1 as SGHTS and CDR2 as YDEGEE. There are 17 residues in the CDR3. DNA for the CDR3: TGTGCCAGCAGCTTGGCCCCCGTTCTCCTTAGCACAGATACGCAGTATTTT. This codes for CASSLAPVLLSTDTQYF.

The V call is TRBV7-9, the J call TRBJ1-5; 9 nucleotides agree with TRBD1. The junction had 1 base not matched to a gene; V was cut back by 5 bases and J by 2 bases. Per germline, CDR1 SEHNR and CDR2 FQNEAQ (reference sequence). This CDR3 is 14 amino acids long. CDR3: CASSRDRGNQPQHF. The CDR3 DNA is TGTGCCAGCAGCAGGGACAGGGGCAATCAGCCCCAGCATTTT.

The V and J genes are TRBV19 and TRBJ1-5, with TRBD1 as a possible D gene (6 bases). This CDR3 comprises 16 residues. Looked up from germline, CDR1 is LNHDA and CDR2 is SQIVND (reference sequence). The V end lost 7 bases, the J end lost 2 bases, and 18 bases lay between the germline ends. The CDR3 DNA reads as TGTGCCAGTACTCAAATTCAGGGGCCGGGCAATCAGCCCCAGCATTTT. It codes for CASTQIQGPGNQPQHF.

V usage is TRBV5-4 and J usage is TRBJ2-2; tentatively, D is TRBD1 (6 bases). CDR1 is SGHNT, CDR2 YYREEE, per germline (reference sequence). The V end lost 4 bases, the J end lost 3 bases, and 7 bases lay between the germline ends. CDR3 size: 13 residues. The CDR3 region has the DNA TGTGCCAGCAGCCGGACAGACACCGGGGAGCTGTTTTTT. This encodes CASSRTDTGELFF.